This T cell receptor beta chain was documented in a study of T cells in localized non-small cell lung cancer. In this sample, this clone is medium-sized (0.01 to 0.1%). Germline CDR1 is MNHGY and CDR2 is SAAAGT. V dropped 5 bases and J dropped 7 bases, with 17 bases sitting between them. CDR3 size: 14 residues. Profiling relied on immunoSEQ multiplex PCR, and the TCRdb table lists in-frame clones only, not all of them. The sample contains some 1,000 clones, over 15% of which appear only once. The specimen comprised lung tumor tissue, sampled before any cancer treatment. The chain uses TRBV6-8 and TRBJ1-2, with D unresolved. This clonotype originated in a female donor of 60 years or more with stage I squamous cell lung carcinoma. CDR3 nucleotides: TGTGCCAGCAGTCCCACTCTCGGTGATGGTGGCTACACCTTC. Residues: CASSPTLGDGGYTF.